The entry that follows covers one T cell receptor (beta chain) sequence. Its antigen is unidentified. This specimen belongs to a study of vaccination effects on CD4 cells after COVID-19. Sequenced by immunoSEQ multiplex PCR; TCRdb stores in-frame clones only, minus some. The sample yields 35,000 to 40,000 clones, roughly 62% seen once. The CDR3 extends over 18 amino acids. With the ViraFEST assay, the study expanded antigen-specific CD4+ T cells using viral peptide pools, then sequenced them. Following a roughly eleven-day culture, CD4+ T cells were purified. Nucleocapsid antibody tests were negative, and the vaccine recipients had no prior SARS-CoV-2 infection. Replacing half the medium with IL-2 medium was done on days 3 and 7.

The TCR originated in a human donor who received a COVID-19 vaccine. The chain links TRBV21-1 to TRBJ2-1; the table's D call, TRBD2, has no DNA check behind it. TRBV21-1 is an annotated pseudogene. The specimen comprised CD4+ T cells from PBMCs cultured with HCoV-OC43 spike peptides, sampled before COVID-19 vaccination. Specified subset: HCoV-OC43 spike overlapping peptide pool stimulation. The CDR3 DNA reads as TGTGCCAGCAGCACTCCCTGGCAAGGGGGGGTTGGAGACAATGAGCAGTTCTTC. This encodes CASSTPWQGGVGDNEQFF.